These 30 T cell receptor beta chains originate from one sample sequenced in a study of blood T cell repertoires in COVID-19. Profiled with immunoSEQ multiplex PCR; TCRdb holds only in-frame clones, not every one. The sample shows fewer than 250,000 clones, about nine tenths of them seen only once. Sequenced material: peripheral blood. The receptors were gathered from a man aged 25 to 40 with COVID-19, enrolled during active disease.

The gene calls are TRBV12-3 or TRBV12-4 and TRBJ1-5; D gene unclear. Between the trimmed V and J ends, which lost 8 bases and 6 bases, there was a span of 14 bases. The CDR3 is 13 residues long. Written as DNA, the CDR3 is TGTGCCAGCGGAGTAGGAAGAGGTCAGCCCCAGCATTTT. This translates into CASGVGRGQPQHF.

The chain couples TRBV5-4 to TRBJ2-7; 8 nucleotides line up with TRBD1. V lost 4 bases, J lost 2 bases, and 5 bases stayed unmatched. The CDR3 length is 14 residues. Germline V gene lookup returns CDR1 SGHNT and CDR2 YYREEE (reference sequence). For the CDR3, the DNA is TGTGCCAGCAGCCTCAGGACAGGGCCCTACGAGCAGTACTTC. Encoded protein: CASSLRTGPYEQYF.

This chain links TRBV3-1 (or the pseudogene TRBV3-2) with TRBJ2-7; 10 bases fit TRBD2. In germline, CDR1 is LGHDT, CDR2 YNNKEL (reference sequence). The CDR3 covers 14 residues. V lost 0 bases and J lost 9; bases outside the gene matches: 5. The CDR3 loop reads CASSQDLLAGLQYF. As DNA, the CDR3 is TGTGCCAGCAGCCAAGATTTACTAGCGGGGTTGCAGTACTTC.

CDR3 sequence reads: CASSLNRVLADTQYF. CDR3 bases: TGTGCCAGCAGCCTAAACAGGGTTTTGGCAGATACGCAGTATTTT. J is TRBJ2-3 and V is TRBV4-2; D might be TRBD1 (6 bases). The germline V gene has CDR1 LGHNA and CDR2 YNFKEQ. The CDR3 is 15 residues long. Trimming left V 4 bases short and J 4 bases short, with 15 bases between.

The genes are TRBV6-5 and TRBJ2-3, with 7 bases identical to TRBD2. The CDR3 runs to 15 residues. The germline V gene encodes CDR1 MNHEY and CDR2 SVGAGI. The V segment lost 2 bases and the J segment 4 bases; nucleotides outside the gene matches: 6. Here the CDR3 reads CASSYRSGVADTQYF. In nucleotides, the CDR3 is TGTGCCAGCAGTTACCGCAGCGGGGTGGCAGATACGCAGTATTTT.

The chain recombines TRBV4-1 with TRBJ1-3, with TRBD1 matching 12 bases. Per germline, CDR1 MGHRA and CDR2 YSYEKL. The CDR3 runs to 21 residues. V shed 0 bases, J shed 3 bases, and the junction held 15 bases outside the gene matches. The CDR3 DNA reads TGCGCCAGCAGCCAAGATCGTGGGGACAGGGGGCGCTTATTGTATGGAAACACCATATATTTT. As protein: CASSQDRGDRGRLLYGNTIYF.

This chain links TRBV7-3 with TRBJ2-5; 7 nucleotides align to TRBD1. The CDR3 loop spans 13 amino acids. Trimming removed 5 bases from V and 3 bases from J; junction bases left unmatched: 3. Germline CDR1 and CDR2: SGHTA and FQGTGA. CDR3 in amino acids: CASSRGQKETQYF. Written as DNA, the CDR3 is TGTGCCAGCAGCCGGGGACAGAAAGAGACCCAGTACTTC.

The V and J genes are TRBV15 and TRBJ2-1; D is possibly TRBD2 (6 bases). Trimming removed 1 base from V and 10 bases from J, with 17 bases in between. This CDR3 is built from 15 residues. Germline V gene data show CDR1 as LNHNV and CDR2 as YYDKDF (reference sequence). This CDR3 is CATSRGASGRGEQFF. The CDR3 nucleotides read TGTGCCACCAGCAGAGGGGCTAGTGGGCGGGGCGAGCAGTTCTTC.

The CDR3 spells CASSEAGGMDYGYTF. In DNA form, the CDR3 reads TGTGCCAGCAGTGAAGCGGGGGGAATGGACTATGGCTACACCTTC. The V gene is TRBV6-1, the J gene TRBJ1-2, with D possibly being TRBD1 (5 bases). The CDR3 runs to 15 residues. The V gene lost 0 bases and the J gene lost 3 bases, with 11 bases spanning the gap. In germline, CDR1 is MNHNS, CDR2 SASEGT.

The chain links TRBV11-2 to TRBJ1-3, with D tentatively TRBD1 (5 bases). With 2 bases removed from V and 5 bases from J, the gap between germline ends came to 10 bases. The germline CDR1 and CDR2 sequences are SGHAT and FQNNGV. The CDR3 spans 14 residues. CDR3 region: CASSLRAGRNTIYF. The CDR3 bases are TGTGCCAGCAGCTTAAGGGCAGGGAGAAACACCATATATTTT.

The chain uses TRBV7-9 and TRBJ1-2; D is undetermined. The length of the CDR3 is 13 residues. Between the trimmed V and J ends, which lost 8 bases and 6 bases, there was a span of 16 bases. CDR1 and CDR2 from the germline V gene are SEHNR and FQNEAQ (reference sequence). For the CDR3, the DNA is TGTGCCAGCTTTGAAAGGGTAGCGGATGGCTACACCTTC. Residues: CASFERVADGYTF.

The chain carries TRBV19 and TRBJ1-5, with D uncertain. Trimming cost V 0 bases and J 5 bases, with 5 bases left between them. CDR3 length: 13 amino acids. Germline V gene data show CDR1 as LNHDA and CDR2 as SQIVND (reference sequence). Written as DNA, the CDR3 is TGTGCCAGTAGTATAGAGGCTTATCAGCCCCAGCATTTT. This sequence encodes CASSIEAYQPQHF.

The V call is TRBV9, the J call TRBJ1-1, with a possible D match to TRBD1 (5 bases). V lost 3 bases, J lost 3 bases, and 9 bases lay in between. Germline CDR1 is SGDLS and CDR2 is YYNGEE. The CDR3 sequence is 13 residues long. This CDR3 reads CASSGQGDTEAFF. In DNA, the CDR3 is TGTGCCAGCAGCGGGCAAGGGGACACTGAAGCTTTCTTT.

The rearrangement links TRBV5-4 to TRBJ1-6; TRBD1 is a possible D gene (5 bases). The V end lost 2 bases, the J end lost 5 bases, and 8 bases lay between the germline ends. Per the germline V gene, CDR1 is SGHNT and CDR2 is YYREEE (reference sequence). The CDR3 consists of 14 residues. The CDR3 DNA follows: TGTGCCAGCAGCTTTCGACAGAATAATTCACCCCTCCACTTT. Encoded protein: CASSFRQNNSPLHF. Combining the CDR3 with reference TRBV5-4 and TRBJ1-6 gives the whole variable domain ETGVTQSPTHLIKTRGQQVTLRCSSQSGHNTVSWYQQALGQGPQFIFQYYREEENGRGNFPPRFSGLQFPNYSSELNVNALELDDSALYLCASSFRQNNSPLHFGNGTRLTVT.

The rearrangement uses TRBV6-5 and TRBJ1-5, with D possibly TRBD1 on 6 matching bases. The V gene lost 7 bases and the J gene lost 7 bases, with 20 bases spanning the gap. This CDR3 has 15 residues. CDR1 is MNHEY, CDR2 SVGAGI, per germline. The CDR3 region is CASTPHAGVSQPQHF. The DNA of the CDR3 is TGTGCCAGCACTCCTCATGCAGGGGTCAGCCAGCCCCAGCATTTT.

The chain has TRBV20-1 and TRBJ2-1, with TRBD1 as a possible D gene (6 bases). The ends were cut back, 3 bases at V and 7 bases at J, with 16 bases in the middle. CDR1 is DFQATT, CDR2 SNEGSKA, per germline (reference sequence). This CDR3 is built from 14 residues. CDR3: CSASRVRGTNEQFF. Written as DNA, the CDR3 is TGCAGTGCTAGTAGGGTCAGGGGTACGAATGAGCAGTTCTTC.

The chain uses TRBV19 and TRBJ1-1; 8 bases are a match to TRBD1. V shed 4 bases and J 5 bases; nucleotides not matched to a gene: 6. Germline values: CDR1 LNHDA, CDR2 SQIVND (reference sequence). The CDR3 sequence is 14 residues long. The DNA for the CDR3 is TGTGCCAGTAGTACGATAGACAGGGGTACTGAAGCTTTCTTT. Encoded protein: CASSTIDRGTEAFF.

This chain joins TRBV28 and TRBJ1-6, with D possibly being TRBD1 (5 bases). This CDR3 contains 16 residues. The V and J ends lost 3 bases and 8 bases respectively, with 17 bases between them. In germline, CDR1 is MDHEN, CDR2 SYDVKM. CDR3 bases: TGTGCCAGCAGTTTGTCCCCGGCCGCGGGGCATTCACCCCTCCACTTT. This translates into CASSLSPAAGHSPLHF.

This clone was picked up one time. V usage is TRBV18 and J usage is TRBJ1-1; no firm D call. Germline CDR1 KGHSH, CDR2 LQKENI. This CDR3 spans 15 amino acids. The ends were cut back, 3 bases at V and 0 bases at J, with 11 bases in the middle. The CDR3 loop reads CASSPGRRVNTEAFF. DNA for the CDR3: TGTGCCAGCTCACCCGGGCGGCGGGTGAACACTGAAGCTTTCTTT.

The chain has TRBV6-5 and TRBJ1-5, with 9 positions matching TRBD1. Germline V gene lookup returns CDR1 MNHEY and CDR2 SVGAGI. The CDR3 extends over 13 amino acids. J lost 16 bases, V lost 6 bases, and 13 bases had no gene match. CDR3 nucleotide sequence: TGTGCCAGCAGGGGGGCCATCGGACAGGGGAGCCATTTT. Encoded protein: CASRGAIGQGSHF.

The genes are TRBV4-1 and TRBJ1-2; tentatively, D is TRBD1 (5 bases). V was pared by 1 base and J by 0 bases, with 9 bases between. The CDR3 has 15 amino acids. Looked up from germline, CDR1 is MGHRA and CDR2 is YSYEKL. CDR3 DNA sequence: TGCGCCAGCAGCCAAGGACAGAGAGCTAACTATGGCTACACCTTC. Translating gives CASSQGQRANYGYTF.

The V gene is TRBV20-1, the J gene TRBJ1-5; D possibly corresponds to TRBD1 (6 bases). The germline gives CDR1 DFQATT, CDR2 SNEGSKA (reference sequence). The CDR3 runs to 15 residues. V was cut by 3 bases and J by 2 bases, with 14 bases left in between. The CDR3 here is CSASPGQRGNQPQHF. The CDR3, as DNA: TGCAGTGCTAGTCCCGGACAGAGGGGCAATCAGCCCCAGCATTTT.

The chain links TRBV18 to TRBJ2-1, with TRBD1 matching over 7 bases. This CDR3 has 15 amino acids. V was clipped by 3 bases and J by 6 bases; unmatched bases: 8. Germline CDR1 is KGHSH and CDR2 is LQKENI. DNA of the CDR3: TGTGCCAGCTCACCGAGGGACAGAGGAGGCAATGAGCAGTTCTTC. Translation gives CASSPRDRGGNEQFF.

The chain uses TRBV3-1 (or the pseudogene TRBV3-2) and TRBJ1-2, with 9 bases that match TRBD1. The V segment lost 6 bases and the J segment 7 bases; nucleotides outside the gene matches: 9. This CDR3 spans 14 amino acids. CDR1 and CDR2 from the germline V gene are LGHDT and YNNKEL (reference sequence). In nucleotides, the CDR3 is TGTGCCAGCAGACTCGGACAGGGGAATGGTGGCTACACCTTC. It codes for CASRLGQGNGGYTF.

This clone was picked up one time. The V gene is TRBV12-2, the J gene TRBJ1-4. TRBV12-2 is flagged as a pseudogene. The CDR3 runs to 12 residues. The CDR3 DNA reads as TGTGCAAGTCGCCTTAACTATGAAAAACTGTTTTTT. It specifies CASRLNYEKLFF.

The chain recombines TRBV5-6 with TRBJ1-2; unclear D gene. Trimming removed 1 base from V and 2 bases from J, with 12 bases in between. This CDR3 region has 15 residues. Per the germline V gene, CDR1 is SGHDT and CDR2 is YYEEEE. Here the CDR3 DNA reads TGTGCCAGCAGCTTGTTAGATAACTTCAACTATGGCTACACCTTC. Its translation is CASSLLDNFNYGYTF. Looking up the rest from reference TRBV5-6 and TRBJ1-2 gives the full variable domain: DAGVTQSPTHLIKTRGQQVTLRCSPKSGHDTVSWYQQALGQGPQFIFQYYEEEERQRGNFPDRFSGHQFPNYSSELNVNALLLGDSALYLCASSLLDNFNYGYTFGSGTRLTVV.

V gene TRBV13 combines with J gene TRBJ2-7; 7 bases agree with TRBD1. This CDR3 spans 14 amino acids. V lost 5 bases to trimming and J lost 4 bases; unmatched junction nucleotides: 8. CDR1 is PRHDT and CDR2 is FYEKMQ in the germline V gene (reference sequence). CDR3 loop: CASSLRQGLYEQYF. The CDR3 DNA reads TGTGCCAGCAGCCTTCGACAGGGTCTATACGAGCAGTACTTC. The full variable domain, its missing parts supplied by reference TRBV13 and TRBJ2-7, is AAGVIQSPRHLIKEKRETATLKCYPIPRHDTVYWYQQGPGQDPQFLISFYEKMQSDKGSIPDRFSAQQFSDYHSELNMSSLELGDSALYFCASSLRQGLYEQYFGPGTRLTVT.

This chain joins TRBV10-1 and TRBJ1-1; TRBD1 matches at 10 bases. The CDR3 contains 13 residues. V was pared by 4 bases and J by 8 bases, with 4 bases of the junction left unmatched. CDR1 is WNHNN, CDR2 SYGVQD, per germline (reference sequence). CDR3: CASSGTGGAEAFF. Written as DNA, the CDR3 is TGCGCCAGCAGTGGGACAGGGGGAGCCGAAGCTTTCTTT.

The chain recombines TRBV6-5 with TRBJ1-3, with 7 bases matching TRBD1. The V and J ends lost 2 bases and 2 bases, in that order; junction bases with no gene match: 3. Per germline, CDR1 MNHEY and CDR2 SVGAGI. This CDR3 region has 15 residues. CDR3 bases: TGTGCCAGCAGTTACCCTGACAGGGCTGGAAACACCATATATTTT. Translated, it gives CASSYPDRAGNTIYF.

This chain joins TRBV27 and TRBJ2-3, with TRBD1 identical over 10 bases. V dropped 8 bases and J dropped 2; count of bases not matched to a gene: 7. The V gene's germline CDR1 is MNHEY and CDR2 SMNVEV (reference sequence). There are 15 residues in the CDR3. This chain's CDR3 is CASHPGQGYTDTQYF. DNA of the CDR3: TGTGCCAGCCACCCGGGACAGGGGTACACAGATACGCAGTATTTT.